These 11 T cell receptor beta chains were sequenced from one sample in a study of blood T cells in healthy people across ages. Using a J-beta primer mix together with a sample-barcoded 5' primer, a second PCR was run for about 6 to 11 cycles. In TCRdb, the 5' RACE reads were re-called with MiXCR into one record per CDR3 protein. This sample has approximately 780,000 distinct CDR3 sequences; roughly 24% occur once, and the top ten carry 2.5% to 3.5%. The sample was also linked to a second study, of T cells of mothers and their children.

Sequencing input: blood. The receptors come from a boy between 10 and 17 years old in good health.

The V gene is TRBV10-3, the J gene TRBJ2-4; TRBD2 agrees at 9 bases. Germline-derived CDR1 and CDR2 are ENHRY and SYGVKD. Trimming took 4 bases from V and 6 from J; bases not matched to a gene: 10. This CDR3 spans 16 amino acids. CDR3 nucleotides: TGTGCCATCAGTGGGGGACTAGCCGAAGGAGGAAACATTCAGTACTTC. It specifies CAISGGLAEGGNIQYF.

A word on this clonotype: Sequence at one end of the junction differs from germline and may be a read error. This chain links TRBV6-5 with TRBJ1-1, with D possibly being TRBD1 (6 bases). CDR1 is MNHEY and CDR2 is SVGAGI in the germline V gene. The CDR3 consists of 15 residues. CDR3 residues: CASGYSFGGGTEAFF. The CDR3 DNA is TGTGCCAGCGGTTACTCGTTCGGGGGCGGCACTGAAGCTTTCTTT.

The CDR3 DNA reads as TGTGCCAGCAGCCAGCAAACCACTCGGACAGAAGAGACCCAGTACTTC. It codes for CASSQQTTRTEETQYF. The rearrangement joins TRBV3-1 to TRBJ2-5; weak D call: TRBD1 (6 bases). V lost 3 bases and J 3 bases, leaving 17 bases between the germline ends. The germline V gene has CDR1 LGHDT and CDR2 YNNKEL (reference sequence). The CDR3 is made up of 16 amino acids.

The DNA for the CDR3 is TGTGCCAGCAGTCCCTTGGCCGACGGGCACTACGAGCAGTACTTC. As protein: CASSPLADGHYEQYF. This chain uses TRBV6-5 with TRBJ2-7, with D unresolved. V lost 5 bases, J lost 3 bases, and 17 bases lay in between. Germline-derived CDR1 and CDR2 are MNHEY and SVGAGI. CDR3 size: 15 residues.

This clonotype was seen more than once but under ten times. The genes are TRBV2 and TRBJ2-1; D unclear. The germline V gene encodes CDR1 SNHLY and CDR2 FYNNEI. Trimming stripped 3 bases from V and 6 bases from J, with 3 bases between. This CDR3 spans 11 amino acids. The CDR3 sequence is CASSDVNEQFF. The CDR3 nucleotides read TGTGCCAGCAGTGATGTCAATGAGCAGTTCTTC. The whole variable domain, filled in from reference TRBV2 and TRBJ2-1, reads EPEVTQTPSHQVTQMGQEVILRCVPISNHLYFYWYRQILGQKVEFLVSFYNNEISEKSEIFDDQFSVERPDGSNFTLKIRSTKLEDSAMYFCASSDVNEQFFGPGTRLTVL.

The chain couples TRBV12-3 or TRBV12-4 to TRBJ1-2; the D gene is possibly TRBD1 (5 bases). V dropped 6 bases and J dropped 6 bases, with 14 bases sitting between them. The CDR3 contains 13 residues. The CDR3 loop reads CASSSRGGNGYTF. CDR3 in DNA: TGTGCCAGCAGCTCGCGGGGGGGTAATGGCTACACCTTC.

The rearrangement uses TRBV12-3 or TRBV12-4 and TRBJ1-4, with no clear D. The ends were cut back, 4 bases at V and 11 bases at J, with 8 bases in the middle. CDR3 length: 11 residues. The CDR3 DNA is TGTGCCAGCAGTTCCCGGGTGAAACTGTTTTTT. Translated, it gives CASSSRVKLFF.

The chain links TRBV20-1 to TRBJ2-5, with 7 bases aligning to TRBD2. This CDR3 comprises 14 residues. J gave up 4 bases and V 2 bases, and 7 bases lay outside the gene matches. Germline assignment: CDR1 DFQATT and CDR2 SNEGSKA (reference sequence). The CDR3: CSARLPGGGETQYF. The CDR3, as DNA: TGCAGTGCTAGACTACCGGGGGGTGGAGAGACCCAGTACTTC.

Note on this clonotype: The CDR3 ends on some other residue instead of the conserved phenylalanine or tryptophan, so this is likely a read error. This sequence joins TRBV7-3 and TRBJ2-7, with a possible D match to TRBD1 (5 bases). The CDR3 spans 13 residues. Germline CDR1 reads SGHTA; CDR2 reads FQGTGA. With 3 bases removed from V and 3 bases from J, the gap between germline ends came to 9 bases. The CDR3 DNA reads as TGTGCCAGCAGCTTTACAGGCGGCTACGAGCAGTACCTC. It is translated as CASSFTGGYEQYL.

This clonotype appeared a few times. The CDR3 protein is CASSPRTGGEYEQYF. The DNA for the CDR3 is TGCGCCAGCAGCCCCCGGACAGGGGGAGAGTACGAGCAGTACTTC. The V call is TRBV5-1, the J call TRBJ2-5, with 10 nucleotides matching TRBD1. The J call may be incorrect, as the DNA end agrees better with TRBJ2-7. This CDR3 contains 15 residues. The germline V gene has CDR1 SGHRS and CDR2 YFSETQ.

Worth noting for this clonotype: In this CDR3 the conserved last residue, phenylalanine or tryptophan, is missing, so a read error is likely. The chain has TRBV29-1 and TRBJ1-2, with 10 bases aligning to TRBD1. Looked up from germline, CDR1 is SQVTM and CDR2 is ANQGSEA. V lost 5 bases, J lost 4 bases, and 10 bases stayed unmatched. The CDR3 is made up of 15 amino acids. The CDR3: CSVTLGGTGVYGYTL. CDR3 in DNA: TGCAGCGTTACCTTAGGGGGGACAGGGGTCTATGGCTACACCCTC.